This TCR beta chain was recovered during a study of blood T cell repertoires in COVID-19. About the study: COVID-19 samples from acute and convalescent phases originated in the United States, Italy and Spain. From T cells, B-cell-depleted T cells, or PBMCs came the material, which was cDNA or gDNA.

In the original processing: Nucleated cell number was recorded as an estimate derived from reference gene primer amplification. The table came from immunoSEQ multiplex PCR; TCRdb's copy has only in-frame clones and leaves some out. The DNA gave D and trimming, while V, J and clone size come from that table. Among approximately 120,000 clones listed, about 87% were seen once. J lost 8 bases, V lost 5 bases, and 5 bases had no gene match. This CDR3 has 12 amino acids. Germline assignment: CDR1 MDHEN and CDR2 SYDVKM. The receptor was isolated from a woman in her forties or fifties with acute or convalescent COVID-19. The chain is built from TRBV28 and TRBJ1-2; 7 nucleotides agree with TRBD1. The sequencing sample was made of peripheral blood. This chain's CDR3 is CASSLTGEGYTF. CDR3 DNA sequence: TGTGCCAGCAGTCTTACAGGGGAGGGCTACACCTTC.